The 2 T cell receptor beta chains presented below share a single source sample, sequenced in a study of T-cell reconstitution after alpha-beta-depleted transplantation in children. It was with unique molecular identifiers that the TCRbeta library was prepared. TCRdb ran MiXCR on the PCR reads and lists one entry per CDR3 protein. The sample yields more than 200,000 distinct CDR3 sequences, around 25% seen once. The specimen comprised PBMCs, mostly from graft donor cells, sampled 360 days after TCRalphabeta/CD19-depleted stem cell transplant. These receptors were obtained from a female patient between 2 and 15 years old who had a stem cell transplant for congenital amegakaryocytic thrombocytopenia, so the T cells may come from the graft donor.

The sample holds a few counts of this clonotype. J is TRBJ1-1 and V is TRBV5-1; TRBD1 is a possible D gene (5 bases). From germline, CDR1 is SGHRS and CDR2 YFSETQ. The CDR3 sequence is 16 residues long. V was clipped by 4 bases and J by 0 bases, with 16 bases between them. The CDR3 protein is CASSDRDRKVNTEAFF. The CDR3 DNA is TGCGCCAGCAGCGACCGGGACCGAAAAGTGAACACTGAAGCTTTCTTT.

This clonotype was seen a few times. This chain joins TRBV12-3 or TRBV12-4 and TRBJ2-3; possibly TRBD1 for D (6 bases). Trimming took off 7 bases at V and 3 bases at J, with 17 bases between the two ends. The length of the CDR3 is 15 residues. Written as DNA, the CDR3 is TGTGCCAGCAATCAAGGGGGAGAGGGAACAGATACGCAGTATTTT. This codes for CASNQGGEGTDTQYF.